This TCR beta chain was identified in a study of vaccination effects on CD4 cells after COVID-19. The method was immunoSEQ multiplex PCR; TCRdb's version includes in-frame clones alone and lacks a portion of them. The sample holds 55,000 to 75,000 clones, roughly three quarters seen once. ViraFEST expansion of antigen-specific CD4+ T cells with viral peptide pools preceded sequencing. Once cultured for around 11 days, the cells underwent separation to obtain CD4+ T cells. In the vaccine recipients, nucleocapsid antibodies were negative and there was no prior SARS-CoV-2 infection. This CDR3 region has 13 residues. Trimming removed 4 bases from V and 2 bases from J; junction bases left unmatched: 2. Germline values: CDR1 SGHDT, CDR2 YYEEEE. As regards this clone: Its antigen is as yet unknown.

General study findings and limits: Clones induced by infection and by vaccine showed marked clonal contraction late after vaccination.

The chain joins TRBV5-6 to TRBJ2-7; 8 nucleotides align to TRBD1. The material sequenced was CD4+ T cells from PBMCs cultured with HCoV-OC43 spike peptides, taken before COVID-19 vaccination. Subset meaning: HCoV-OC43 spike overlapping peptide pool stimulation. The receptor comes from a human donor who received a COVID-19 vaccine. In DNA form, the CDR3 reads TGTGCCAGCAGCGGGGACAGGCCCTACGAGCAGTACGTC. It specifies CASSGDRPYEQYV.